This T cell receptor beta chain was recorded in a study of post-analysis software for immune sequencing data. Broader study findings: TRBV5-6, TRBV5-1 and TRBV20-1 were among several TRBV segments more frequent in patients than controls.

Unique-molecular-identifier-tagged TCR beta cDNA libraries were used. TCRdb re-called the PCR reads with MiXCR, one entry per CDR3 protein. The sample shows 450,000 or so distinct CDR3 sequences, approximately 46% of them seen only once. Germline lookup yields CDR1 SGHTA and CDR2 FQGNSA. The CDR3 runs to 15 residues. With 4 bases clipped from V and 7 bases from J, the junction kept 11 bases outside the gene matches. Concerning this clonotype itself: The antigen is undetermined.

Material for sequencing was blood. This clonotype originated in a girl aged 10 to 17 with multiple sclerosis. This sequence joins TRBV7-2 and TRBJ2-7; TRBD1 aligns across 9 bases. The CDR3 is CASSSPGTGRGEQYF. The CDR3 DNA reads TGTGCCAGCAGCTCCCCCGGGACAGGGAGAGGTGAGCAGTACTTC.